The 21 T cell receptor beta chains below come from one sample, sequenced in a study of CD8+CD57+ T cells in acquired aplastic anemia. Patients chosen for sequencing had CD8+CD57+ cells that had expanded, as shown by flow cytometry. The TCR beta profiling, which covered VDJ combination and CDR3 sequence, was carried out using genomic DNA as the template. TCRdb processed the reads anew with MiXCR; each CDR3 protein has one entry. The sample lists 170,000 or so distinct CDR3 sequences, less than 65% occurring once. Input material: sorted CD4+, CD8+, or CD8+CD57+ T cells (not recorded which) from PBMCs. These receptor sequences come from a human donor with aplastic anemia.

This rearrangement joins TRBV7-3 to TRBJ2-7, with 9 bases that match TRBD2. The J call is doubtful: the DNA matches TRBJ2-1 better. CDR3 length equals 15 residues. The germline V gene encodes CDR1 SGHTA and CDR2 FQGTGA. CDR3 DNA sequence: TGTGCCAGCACCTCGGGGAAGCGGGAGGCCAGGGAGCAGTTCTTC. Its translation is CASTSGKREAREQFF.

This clonotype has at least ten counts. The genes are TRBV9 and TRBJ2-1; 14 bases are a match to TRBD2. Germline CDR1 is SGDLS and CDR2 is YYNGEE. Trimming at V came to 4 bases and at J to 8 bases, leaving 5 bases not matched to a gene. The CDR3 runs to 15 residues. As DNA, the CDR3 is TGTGCCAGCAGCCCTGGGACTAGCGGGGGACATGAGCAGTTCTTC. Residues: CASSPGTSGGHEQFF.

This clonotype was seen once. The chain employs TRBV25-1 and TRBJ1-1; the D is unclear. Germline CDR1 MGHDK, CDR2 SYGVNS. V gave up 4 bases and J gave up 1 base, with 7 bases separating them. The CDR3 sequence is 13 residues long. The CDR3 loop is CASSAQRNTEAFF. The CDR3 nucleotides read TGTGCCAGCAGTGCCCAGCGGAACACTGAAGCTTTCTTT.

The chain combines TRBV25-1 with TRBJ1-3, with 9 bases aligning to TRBD1. The V and J ends lost 4 bases and 0 bases, in that order; junction bases with no gene match: 1. This CDR3 has 15 amino acids. Germline V lookup: CDR1 MGHDK, CDR2 SYGVNS. CDR3 nucleotide sequence: TGTGCCAGCAGTGGGGACAGGGTCTCTGGAAACACCATATATTTT. This codes for CASSGDRVSGNTIYF.

This clonotype came up many times. This chain uses TRBV7-9 with TRBJ2-5; 7 bases map to TRBD1. The CDR3 runs to 13 residues. Germline V lookup: CDR1 SEHNR, CDR2 FQNEAQ (reference sequence). The ends lost 6 bases at V and 3 bases at J; junction bases unmatched: 4. CDR3 coding DNA: TGTGCCAGCAGGATCGGGACAGAAGAGACCCAGTACTTC. Translation gives CASRIGTEETQYF.

The chain couples TRBV7-3 to TRBJ2-5; D unclear. The CDR3 length is 10 residues. V was trimmed by 11 bases and J by 5 bases, leaving 9 bases between them. Germline V CDR1 and CDR2: SGHTA, FQGTGA. CDR3 sequence: CASLGETQYF. In DNA form, the CDR3 reads TGTGCCTCCCTGGGGGAGACCCAGTACTTC.

This clonotype came up once. The CDR3 protein is CATPGQGEFGANVLTF. Written as DNA, the CDR3 is TGTGCCACTCCGGGACAGGGTGAATTTGGGGCCAACGTCCTGACTTTC. This sequence joins TRBV24-1 and TRBJ2-6; TRBD1 matches 9 bases. From germline, CDR1 is KGHDR and CDR2 SFDVKD. V gave up 10 bases and J gave up 3 bases; unmatched junction bases: 9. The CDR3 sequence is 16 residues long.

The table lists this clonotype with a few counts. CDR3 DNA sequence: TGCGCCACCCGAAAGAGGGGGCTCACAGATACGCAGTATTTT. As protein: CATRKRGLTDTQYF. The V call is TRBV10-1, the J call TRBJ2-3; TRBD1 aligns across 7 bases. The length of the CDR3 is 14 residues. The V segment lost 10 bases and the J segment 2 bases; nucleotides outside the gene matches: 9. The germline V gene has CDR1 WNHNN and CDR2 SYGVQD (reference sequence).

On this clonotype itself: A read error may explain this, as a much larger clone is one base away. This chain joins TRBV12-3 or TRBV12-4 and TRBJ1-1; unclear D gene. The CDR3 covers 13 residues. This CDR3 reads CAGSLQLNTEAFF. CDR3 coding DNA: TGTGCCGGCAGTTTACAGTTGAACACTGAAGCTTTCTTT.

This clonotype was seen at least ten times. This chain uses TRBV19 with TRBJ1-1, with a tentative D call TRBD1 (6 bases). In germline, CDR1 is LNHDA, CDR2 SQIVND (reference sequence). The V end lost 4 bases, the J end lost 4 bases, and 22 bases lay between the germline ends. The CDR3 has 17 residues. In DNA form, the CDR3 reads TGTGCCAGTAGTAACAACTCGGGCAGGGGCCGGGGCACTGAAGCTTTCTTT. Translating gives CASSNNSGRGRGTEAFF.

This chain connects TRBV24-1 to TRBJ1-5; no clear D gene. Between the trimmed V and J ends, which lost 0 bases and 3 bases, there was a span of 11 bases. Germline CDR1 KGHDR, CDR2 SFDVKD. The CDR3 covers 16 residues. The CDR3 loop reads CATSDLPPRNNQPQHF. The DNA of the CDR3 is TGTGCCACCAGTGATTTGCCGCCTAGGAACAATCAGCCCCAGCATTTT.

The rearrangement joins TRBV7-9 to TRBJ2-3, with D unclear. Germline CDR1 is SEHNR and CDR2 is FQNEAQ (reference sequence). This CDR3 has 15 amino acids. V lost 5 bases and J 2 bases, leaving 14 bases between the germline ends. The DNA of the CDR3 is TGTGCCAGCAGCGATAAAGGGCGAGACACAGATACGCAGTATTTT. Encoded protein: CASSDKGRDTDTQYF.

The CDR3 coding sequence is TGTGCCAGTAGTATAGGGACAGCATCCACCGGGGAGCTGTTTTTT. This codes for CASSIGTASTGELFF. This chain joins TRBV19 and TRBJ2-2, with D tentatively TRBD1 (6 bases). V was cut by 1 base and J by 4 bases, with 10 bases left in between. The germline V gene has CDR1 LNHDA and CDR2 SQIVND (reference sequence). There are 15 residues in the CDR3. Complete variable domain (other parts from reference TRBV19 and TRBJ2-2): DGGITQSPKYLFRKEGQNVTLSCEQNLNHDAMYWYRQDPGQGLRLIYYSQIVNDFQKGDIAEGYSVSREKKESFPLTVTSAQKNPTAFYLCASSIGTASTGELFFGEGSRLTVL.

This clonotype was seen a few times. The chain uses TRBV5-1 and TRBJ2-5, with 7 positions matching TRBD1. This CDR3 comprises 15 residues. Trimming at V came to 0 bases and at J to 2 bases, leaving 4 bases not matched to a gene. Looked up from germline, CDR1 is SGHRS and CDR2 is YFSETQ. The CDR3 is CASSLGQGGQETQYF. DNA for the CDR3: TGCGCCAGCAGCTTGGGACAGGGTGGGCAAGAGACCCAGTACTTC.

The CDR3 here is CATSRDRGSDTQYF. The CDR3 DNA sequence: TGTGCCACCAGCAGAGATCGGGGATCAGATACGCAGTATTTT. V gene TRBV15 combines with J gene TRBJ2-3; D possibly corresponds to TRBD2 (5 bases). The germline gives CDR1 LNHNV, CDR2 YYDKDF (reference sequence). The CDR3 contains 14 residues. The ends were cut back, 0 bases at V and 4 bases at J, with 8 bases in the middle.

The V and J genes are TRBV20-1 and TRBJ2-5, with TRBD1 matching over 8 bases. Germline CDR1 and CDR2: DFQATT and SNEGSKA (reference sequence). CDR3 size: 14 residues. The trim removed 3 bases at V and 4 bases at J, leaving 7 bases unmatched. The CDR3 DNA reads TGCAGTGCTAGTATCTCCAGGGGGCGAGAGACCCAGTACTTC. It encodes CSASISRGRETQYF.

The chain uses TRBV12-3 or TRBV12-4 and TRBJ2-3; TRBD1 aligns across 9 bases. The CDR3 contains 16 residues. V lost 5 bases to trimming and J lost 0 bases; unmatched junction nucleotides: 6. The CDR3 DNA is TGTGCCAGCAGTACTCACAGGGGGCAGAGCACAGATACGCAGTATTTT. Protein sequence: CASSTHRGQSTDTQYF.

The chain carries TRBV29-1 and TRBJ2-1, with TRBD1 matching 10 bases. V dropped 8 bases and J dropped 8; count of bases not matched to a gene: 12. Germline values: CDR1 SQVTM, CDR2 ANQGSEA. The CDR3 sequence is 14 residues long. This chain's CDR3 is CSLRDRGNFDEQFF. DNA for the CDR3: TGCAGCTTAAGGGACAGGGGAAATTTTGATGAGCAGTTCTTC.

This chain links TRBV5-4 with TRBJ1-2; D remains ambiguous. The CDR3 loop spans 15 amino acids. Germline CDR1 reads SGHNT; CDR2 reads YYREEE (reference sequence). Trimming cost V 4 bases and J 7 bases, with 20 bases left between them. CDR3 sequence reads: CASSVPLVDGRGYTF. The CDR3 bases are TGTGCCAGCAGCGTTCCACTCGTGGACGGTCGTGGCTACACCTTC.

The V call is TRBV7-2, the J call TRBJ2-1; possible D gene TRBD2, 5 bases. Germline loops: CDR1 SGHTA, CDR2 FQGNSA. The CDR3 has 16 residues. The V end lost 5 bases, the J end lost 2 bases, and 16 bases lay between the germline ends. CDR3 sequence reads: CASSQVARAPYNEQFF. The CDR3 DNA follows: TGTGCCAGCAGCCAAGTTGCGCGGGCGCCCTACAATGAGCAGTTCTTC.

This clonotype was seen only a few times. The chain recombines TRBV2 with TRBJ2-2; D gene uncertain. CDR1 is SNHLY, CDR2 FYNNEI, per germline. The CDR3 totals 15 residues. Between the trimmed V and J ends, which lost 2 bases and 1 base, there was a span of 8 bases. This CDR3 is CASSESQMNTGELFF. In DNA, the CDR3 is TGTGCCAGCAGTGAAAGTCAGATGAACACCGGGGAGCTGTTTTTT.